The clone carrying this T cell receptor beta chain was counted ten times or more. Its antigen is as yet unknown. The record originates from a study of breast tumors, draining lymph nodes, adjacent tissues. V lost 0 bases to trimming and J lost 7 bases, with 7 bases between them. CDR1 is SGHRS, CDR2 YFSETQ, per germline. The CDR3 is 13 residues long. Samples came from axillary lymph nodes draining the breast cancer. Whole-study findings and limits: Most tumor T cells seemingly derive from lymph node, then expand in tumor.

TCRdb re-called the multiplex PCR reads through MiXCR, storing one row per CDR3 protein. This sample has 200,000 to 250,000 distinct CDR3 sequences, with 30% to 35% found just once. The chain links TRBV5-1 to TRBJ2-2; D is unresolved. The receptor was isolated from a female donor with breast cancer. Some clones in this sample may be carry-over from other donors' samples. The source material was axillary lymph node tissue. CDR3 sequence reads: CASSLDGNGELFF. The CDR3 DNA reads TGCGCCAGCAGCTTGGACGGTAACGGGGAGCTGTTTTTT.